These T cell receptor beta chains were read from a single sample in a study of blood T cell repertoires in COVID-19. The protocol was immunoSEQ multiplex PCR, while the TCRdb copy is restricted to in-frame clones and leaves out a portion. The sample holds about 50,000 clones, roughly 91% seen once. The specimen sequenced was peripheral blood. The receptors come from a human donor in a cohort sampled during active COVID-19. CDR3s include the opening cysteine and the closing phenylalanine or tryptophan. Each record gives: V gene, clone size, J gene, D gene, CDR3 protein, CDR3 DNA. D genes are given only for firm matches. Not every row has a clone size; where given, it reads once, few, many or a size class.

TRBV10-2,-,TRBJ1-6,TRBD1,CASGQGDSPLHF,TGCGCCAGCGGACAGGGGGATTCACCCCTCCACTTT
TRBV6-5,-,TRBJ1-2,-,CASSNTRVNGYTF,TGTGCCAGCAGTAATACGCGGGTGAATGGCTACACCTTC
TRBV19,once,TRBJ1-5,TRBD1,CASRSGQGVDQPQHF,TGTGCCAGTAGATCGGGACAGGGCGTCGATCAGCCCCAGCATTTT
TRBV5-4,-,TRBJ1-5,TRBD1,CASSSGGRIGNQPQHF,TGTGCCAGCAGCTCAGGGGGCAGAATTGGCAATCAGCCCCAGCATTTT
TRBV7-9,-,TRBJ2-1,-,CASSYPGGVEQFF,TGTGCCAGCAGCTACCCGGGCGGGGTTGAGCAGTTCTTC
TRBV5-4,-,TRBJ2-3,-,CASSLVRGARTDTQYF,TGTGCCAGCAGCTTGGTTCGGGGGGCCCGCACAGATACGCAGTATTTT
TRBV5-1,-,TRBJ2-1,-,CASSLPEDYNEQFF,TGCGCCAGCAGCCTGCCGGAGGACTACAATGAGCAGTTCTTC
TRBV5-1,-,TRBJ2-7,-,CASSFELSYEQYF,TGCGCCAGCAGCTTTGAGTTATCCTACGAGCAGTACTTC
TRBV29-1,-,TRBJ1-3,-,CSVGQSAAGNTIYF,TGCAGCGTTGGGCAGTCGGCGGCCGGAAACACCATATATTTT
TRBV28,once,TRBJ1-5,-,CASNRDSLNQPQHF,TGTGCCAGCAATCGGGATTCTCTCAATCAGCCCCAGCATTTT
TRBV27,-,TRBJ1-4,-,CASRRGPQGYNEKLFF,TGTGCCAGCAGGCGAGGTCCACAGGGCTATAATGAAAAACTGTTTTTT
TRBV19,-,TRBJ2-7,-,CASSIGARDYEQYF,TGTGCCAGTAGTATAGGAGCCAGGGACTACGAGCAGTACTTC
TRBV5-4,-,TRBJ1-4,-,CASSGSGGQNEKLFF,TGTGCCAGCAGCGGATCCGGGGGTCAGAATGAAAAACTGTTTTTT
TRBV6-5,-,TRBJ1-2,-,CASSYIGGDGYTF,TGTGCCAGCAGTTACATTGGGGGGGACGGCTACACCTTC
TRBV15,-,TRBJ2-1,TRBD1,CATSRGDRGAVEQFF,TGTGCCACCAGCAGAGGTGACAGGGGGGCTGTTGAGCAGTTCTTC
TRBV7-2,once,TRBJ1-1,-,CASSPTGRMNTEAFF,TGTGCCAGCAGCCCCACGGGGAGGATGAACACTGAAGCTTTCTTT
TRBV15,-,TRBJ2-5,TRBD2,CATSRDFRTSGGEETQYF,TGTGCCACCAGCAGAGATTTTCGCACTAGCGGGGGAGAAGAGACCCAGTACTTC
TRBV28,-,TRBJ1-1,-,CASSPPGDANTEAFF,TGTGCCAGCAGCCCCCCGGGGGACGCGAACACTGAAGCTTTCTTT
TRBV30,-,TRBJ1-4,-,CAWSQGRSEKLFF,TGTGCCTGGAGTCAAGGCCGGAGTGAAAAACTGTTTTTT
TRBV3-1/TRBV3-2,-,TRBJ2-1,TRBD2,CASSQDFGSGRPNEQFF,TGTGCCAGCAGCCAAGATTTTGGGAGCGGGAGGCCCAATGAGCAGTTCTTC
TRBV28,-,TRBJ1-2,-,CASSHRGQGLRSF,TGTGCCAGCAGCCATAGGGGTCAGGGGCTAAGGTCCTTC
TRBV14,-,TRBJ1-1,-,CASSQEGGVLGTEAFF,TGTGCCAGCAGCCAAGAGGGGGGGGTATTGGGCACTGAAGCTTTCTTT
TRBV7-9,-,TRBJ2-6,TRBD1,CASSSTGSGANVLTF,TGTGCCAGCAGCTCGACAGGGTCTGGGGCCAACGTCCTGACTTTC
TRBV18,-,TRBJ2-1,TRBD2,CASSPPGTRGNEQFF,TGTGCCAGCTCACCTCCCGGGACTAGAGGCAATGAGCAGTTCTTC
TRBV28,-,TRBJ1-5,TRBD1,CASRTGGNQPQHF,TGTGCCAGCAGAACAGGGGGGAATCAGCCCCAGCATTTT
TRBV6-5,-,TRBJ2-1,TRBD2,CASSSSTSGRVEQFF,TGTGCCAGCAGTTCTTCTACTAGCGGGAGGGTTGAGCAGTTCTTC
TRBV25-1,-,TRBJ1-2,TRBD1,CASRGTGKTYGYTF,TGTGCCAGCCGCGGGACAGGGAAAACCTATGGCTACACCTTC
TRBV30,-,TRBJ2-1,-,CAWSGRRHSSYNEQFF,TGTGCCTGGAGTGGCCGTCGACACAGCTCCTACAATGAGCAGTTCTTC
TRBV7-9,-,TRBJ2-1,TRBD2,CASSVSRTSGINEQFF,TGTGCCAGCAGCGTATCCAGAACTAGCGGGATTAATGAGCAGTTCTTC
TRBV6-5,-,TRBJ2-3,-,CASSLAETGDTQYF,TGTGCCAGCAGTTTGGCCGAAACGGGAGATACGCAGTATTTT
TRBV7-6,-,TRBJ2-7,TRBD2,CASSLRRGGYYEQYF,TGTGCCAGCAGCTTGAGGAGGGGAGGGTACTACGAGCAGTACTTC
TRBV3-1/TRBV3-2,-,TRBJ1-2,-,CASSLTGTYGYTF,TGTGCCAGCAGCCTGACAGGTACCTATGGCTACACCTTC
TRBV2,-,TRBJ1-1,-,CASSRGGDGTEAFF,TGTGCCAGCAGTCGGGGGGGAGATGGCACTGAAGCTTTCTTT
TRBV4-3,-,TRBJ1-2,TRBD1,CASSQDWDRDNYGYTF,TGCGCCAGCAGCCAAGACTGGGACAGGGACAACTATGGCTACACCTTC
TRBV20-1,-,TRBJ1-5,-,CSARDPPLQHF,TGCAGTGCTAGAGATCCCCCACTCCAGCATTTT
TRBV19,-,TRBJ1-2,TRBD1,CASRVPGTGVGYTF,TGTGCCAGTAGGGTACCCGGGACAGGGGTTGGCTACACCTTC
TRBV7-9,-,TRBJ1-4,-,CASSIEESNEKLFF,TGTGCCAGCAGCATCGAGGAGTCTAATGAAAAACTGTTTTTT
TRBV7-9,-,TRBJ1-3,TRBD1,CASSLVQGAGNTIYF,TGTGCCAGCAGCTTAGTGCAGGGGGCTGGAAACACCATATATTTT
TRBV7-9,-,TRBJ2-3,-,CASSPRASAIADTQYF,TGTGCCAGCAGCCCAAGGGCTAGCGCTATAGCAGATACGCAGTATTTT
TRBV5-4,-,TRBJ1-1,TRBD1,CASSPNRGMNTEAFF,TGTGCCAGCAGCCCAAACAGGGGGATGAACACTGAAGCTTTCTTT
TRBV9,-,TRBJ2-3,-,CASSIRDSSGDTQYF,TGTGCCAGCAGCATCCGGGACTCTTCAGGAGATACGCAGTATTTT
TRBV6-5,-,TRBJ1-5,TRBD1,CASSRTGVNQPQHF,TGTGCCAGCAGTCGGACAGGGGTTAATCAGCCCCAGCATTTT
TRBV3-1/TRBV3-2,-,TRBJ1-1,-,CASSQDWAEAFF,TGTGCCAGCAGCCAAGACTGGGCCGAAGCTTTCTTT
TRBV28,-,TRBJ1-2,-,CASGRYGYTF,TGTGCCAGCGGGCGCTATGGCTACACCTTC
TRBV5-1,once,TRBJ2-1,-,CASSLQDATLNEQFF,TGCGCCAGCAGCTTACAAGACGCGACTCTGAATGAGCAGTTCTTC